The clone carrying this T cell receptor beta chain appeared a single time. Its target is unknown. The sample is drawn from a study of response to subunit inactivated influenza vaccine. Study-wide results and limits: It was the authors' suggestion that each seasonal influenza vaccination recruits few new T cells.

Via MiXCR, TCRdb re-called the RT-PCR reads, giving one row per CDR3 protein. The sample carries almost 600,000 distinct CDR3 sequences, 14% recorded once. The sequenced sample was PBMCs from blood, obtained about 13 days after vaccination. The TCR was taken from a man aged 45-65 years who received an inactivated influenza vaccine.

The CDR3 nucleotides are TGCGCCAGCAGCCCAGGGCCGGGGCACACCGGGGAGCTGTTTTTT. This sequence encodes CASSPGPGHTGELFF. V and J are TRBV4-3 and TRBJ2-2; D might be TRBD1 or TRBD2, each matching 5 bases. The CDR3 is made up of 15 amino acids. Germline CDR1 reads LGHNA; CDR2 reads YSLEER. Trimming shortened V by 4 bases and J by 3 bases, and 12 bases separated the two germline ends.